Presented here are 24 T cell receptor beta chains from one specimen sequenced in a study of T cell responses to AZD1222 COVID-19 vaccine. Profiled with immunoSEQ multiplex PCR; TCRdb holds only in-frame clones, not every one. The table includes 110,000 to 150,000 clones, 70% to 90% detected once. The sequencing used peripheral blood, collected on day 0 of AZD1222 vaccination. The receptor set was obtained from an adult in good health.

The chain employs TRBV7-9 and TRBJ1-6; D not certain. Germline lookup yields CDR1 SEHNR and CDR2 FQNEAQ (reference sequence). The CDR3 has 13 amino acids. The ends were cut back, 5 bases at V and 8 bases at J, with 10 bases in the middle. The CDR3 here is CASSQGMDSPLHF. The CDR3 DNA reads TGTGCCAGCAGCCAAGGGATGGATTCACCCCTCCACTTT.

This rearrangement joins TRBV4-1 to TRBJ2-1; 11 bases agree with TRBD2. Germline CDR1 MGHRA, CDR2 YSYEKL. The CDR3 has 15 amino acids. Trimming at V came to 5 bases and at J to 5 bases, leaving 5 bases not matched to a gene. For the CDR3, the DNA is TGCGCCAGCAGCTTCCGACTAGCGGGGAACAATGAGCAGTTCTTC. Its translation: CASSFRLAGNNEQFF.

The chain uses TRBV27 and TRBJ1-6; TRBD1 is a possible D gene (6 bases). V was cut by 3 bases and J by 5 bases, with 23 bases left in between. CDR3 length: 19 amino acids. Germline V gene data show CDR1 as MNHEY and CDR2 as SMNVEV (reference sequence). The CDR3 protein is CASSFGVGPSTGDNSPLHF. In nucleotides, the CDR3 is TGTGCCAGCAGTTTCGGCGTGGGGCCCTCGACAGGTGATAATTCACCCCTCCACTTT.

J is TRBJ1-6 and V is TRBV9, with D hard to call. Trimming stripped 0 bases from V and 13 bases from J, with 2 bases between. The CDR3 is 10 amino acids. Germline CDR1 reads SGDLS; CDR2 reads YYNGEE. The CDR3 DNA reads TGTGCCAGCAGCGTAGTTCCCCTCCACTTT. It translates to CASSVVPLHF.

This clone was observed once. The chain recombines TRBV24-1 with TRBJ2-5; TRBD2 matches 8 bases. After removal of 9 bases from V and 2 bases from J, the junction contained 10 bases not matched to a gene. Germline CDR1 and CDR2: KGHDR and SFDVKD. This CDR3 is 15 amino acids long. The CDR3: CATAAGAGGQETQYF. CDR3 nucleotide sequence: TGTGCCACCGCAGCGGGCGCGGGGGGTCAAGAGACCCAGTACTTC.

The gene calls are TRBV30 and TRBJ2-7, with 9 bases matching TRBD1. Germline assignment: CDR1 GTSNPN and CDR2 SVGIG (reference sequence). The CDR3 has 13 amino acids. V lost 8 bases, J lost 3 bases, and 8 bases stayed unmatched. The CDR3 here is CANGGTGYYEQYF. CDR3 coding DNA: TGTGCCAATGGGGGGACAGGGTACTACGAGCAGTACTTC.

Only one count was recorded for this clone. The rearrangement joins TRBV6-5 to TRBJ2-7; D is unresolved. The CDR3 is 13 amino acids. Germline lookup yields CDR1 MNHEY and CDR2 SVGAGI. V was clipped by 7 bases and J by 4 bases, with 14 bases between them. The CDR3: CASKEPPRYEQYF. Here the CDR3 DNA reads TGTGCCAGCAAGGAACCCCCCCGTTACGAGCAGTACTTC.

This clone showed up just once. The gene calls are TRBV6-6 and TRBJ2-7, with 7 nucleotides matching TRBD2. This CDR3 is built from 15 residues. CDR1 and CDR2 (germline): MNHNY, SVGAGI (reference sequence). J lost 5 bases, V lost 0 bases, and 7 bases had no gene match. CDR3 amino acids: CASSYSGGDQDEQYF. In DNA, the CDR3 is TGTGCCAGCAGTTACTCGGGGGGGGATCAGGACGAGCAGTACTTC.

The chain is built from TRBV9 and TRBJ2-7, with D possibly being TRBD1 or TRBD2 (6 bases each). The CDR3 has 14 amino acids. Per the germline V gene, CDR1 is SGDLS and CDR2 is YYNGEE. Trimming shortened V by 1 base and J by 2 bases, and 10 bases separated the two germline ends. The CDR3, as DNA: TGTGCCAGCAGCGTATACGGGGGCCCCTACGAGCAGTACTTC. It specifies CASSVYGGPYEQYF.

V is TRBV27 and J is TRBJ1-5; 8 bases line up with TRBD1. This CDR3 has 17 residues. Germline loops: CDR1 MNHEY, CDR2 SMNVEV (reference sequence). With 6 bases clipped from V and 4 bases from J, the junction kept 14 bases outside the gene matches. The CDR3 reads CASSSIQGALGNQPQHF. In nucleotides, the CDR3 is TGTGCCAGCAGCTCGATTCAGGGGGCGCTGGGAAATCAGCCCCAGCATTTT.

This chain connects TRBV21-1 to TRBJ2-3; TRBD1 was called by the table and not checked on the DNA. TRBV21-1 is a pseudogene segment. The CDR3 is 13 residues long. Written as DNA, the CDR3 is TGTGCCAGCAGCAAAGGGACAGGCCATACGCAGTATTTT. It specifies CASSKGTGHTQYF.

The chain joins TRBV30 to TRBJ2-7, with 7 bases identical to TRBD1. In germline, CDR1 is GTSNPN, CDR2 SVGIG (reference sequence). Unmatched junction bases numbered 6, after V lost 4 bases and J lost 0 bases. The CDR3 loop spans 14 amino acids. The CDR3 is CAWTPGQFSYEQYF. CDR3 in DNA: TGTGCCTGGACCCCGGGACAGTTCTCCTACGAGCAGTACTTC.

The V and J genes are TRBV10-3 and TRBJ2-1; 16 nucleotides align to TRBD2. J was trimmed by 3 bases and V by 6 bases; bases with no gene match: 8. Germline CDR1 reads ENHRY; CDR2 reads SYGVKD. The CDR3 has 18 amino acids. CDR3 amino acids: CAIRPGLAGGPRYNEQFF. The CDR3 DNA sequence: TGTGCCATCAGACCGGGACTAGCGGGAGGGCCCCGCTACAATGAGCAGTTCTTC.

This chain uses TRBV5-5 with TRBJ2-1; 9 positions agree with TRBD2. J lost 6 bases, V lost 6 bases, and 4 bases had no gene match. Germline V gene sequence: CDR1 SGHKS, CDR2 YYEKEE (reference sequence). The CDR3 has 13 residues. The CDR3 region is CASKGGGANEQFF. The DNA of the CDR3 is TGTGCCAGCAAGGGCGGGGGGGCCAATGAGCAGTTCTTC.

The V and J genes are TRBV7-2 and TRBJ1-2; 8 positions match TRBD1. V shed 4 bases, J shed 8 bases, and the junction held 9 bases outside the gene matches. The CDR3 length is 14 residues. CDR1 is SGHTA, CDR2 FQGNSA, per germline. The CDR3 loop reads CASSSGQGSMGYTF. In nucleotides, the CDR3 is TGTGCCAGCAGCTCTGGACAGGGTAGTATGGGCTACACCTTC. The full variable domain, its missing parts supplied by reference TRBV7-2 and TRBJ1-2, is GAGVSQSPSNKVTEKGKDVELRCDPISGHTALYWYRQSLGQGLEFLIYFQGNSAPDKSGLPSDRFSAERTGGSVSTLTIQRTQQEDSAVYLCASSSGQGSMGYTFGSGTRLTVV.

This chain uses TRBV19 with TRBJ1-2, with TRBD1 matching 8 bases. The CDR3 is made up of 13 amino acids. Germline CDR1 reads LNHDA; CDR2 reads SQIVND (reference sequence). V shed 5 bases and J 6 bases; nucleotides not matched to a gene: 5. The CDR3 nucleotides read TGTGCCAGTAGTTACCACAGGGGGGATGGCTACACCTTC. It yields the protein CASSYHRGDGYTF.

The gene calls are TRBV5-6 and TRBJ2-4, with 7 positions matching TRBD2. Germline V gene data show CDR1 as SGHDT and CDR2 as YYEEEE. After removal of 0 bases from V and 7 bases from J, the junction contained 7 bases not matched to a gene. CDR3 length: 15 residues. CDR3 DNA sequence: TGTGCCAGCAGCTTGGGGGGAGGGAGAGAGAACATTCAGTACTTC. Translation: CASSLGGGRENIQYF.

The chain joins TRBV6-2 or TRBV6-3 to TRBJ2-7; D gene uncertain. The V end was cut by 6 bases, the J end by 3 bases, with 9 bases between. Germline loops: CDR1 MNHEY, CDR2 SVGEGT. The CDR3 contains 12 residues. As DNA, the CDR3 is TGTGCCAGCAGCGCCCTTGGCTACGAGCAGTACTTC. It specifies CASSALGYEQYF.

Only one count was recorded for this clone. The rearrangement links TRBV7-2 to TRBJ1-6, with 7 bases fitting TRBD1. Germline values: CDR1 SGHTA, CDR2 FQGNSA. The CDR3 has 14 amino acids. The junction had 3 bases not matched to a gene; V was cut back by 5 bases and J by 5 bases. The CDR3, as DNA: TGTGCCAGCAGCCCGGGACAGCATAATTCACCCCTCCACTTT. Its protein is CASSPGQHNSPLHF.

The V call is TRBV11-2, the J call TRBJ1-5; D ambiguous. V was trimmed by 4 bases and J by 2 bases, leaving 9 bases between them. From germline, CDR1 is SGHAT and CDR2 FQNNGV. The CDR3 length is 14 residues. Here the CDR3 reads CASSSGVGNQPQHF. DNA of the CDR3: TGTGCCAGCAGCTCTGGGGTTGGCAATCAGCCCCAGCATTTT.

The gene calls are TRBV6-5 and TRBJ2-5; D is uncertain. V lost 7 bases, J lost 2 bases, and 11 bases lay in between. Germline V CDR1 and CDR2: MNHEY, SVGAGI. The CDR3 consists of 13 residues. The CDR3 nucleotides read TGTGCCAGCACCTCATGGGGACAAGAGACCCAGTACTTC. Translating it yields CASTSWGQETQYF.

The chain carries TRBV11-2 and TRBJ1-5, with TRBD1 matching 8 bases. Trimming removed 1 base from V and 2 bases from J; junction bases left unmatched: 13. Germline V gene lookup returns CDR1 SGHAT and CDR2 FQNNGV. The CDR3 has 19 amino acids. CDR3 coding DNA: TGTGCCAGCAGCTTAGGAGGTTGGCAGGGGGCGCGGGGCAATCAGCCCCAGCATTTT. This gives the protein CASSLGGWQGARGNQPQHF.

This clone has only a few counts. The V gene is TRBV29-1, the J gene TRBJ2-1; D is possibly TRBD2 (6 bases). Trimming took 3 bases from V and 6 from J, leaving 12 bases between them. CDR3 length: 13 residues. The germline gives CDR1 SQVTM, CDR2 ANQGSEA. CDR3 in amino acids: CSVERRDLNEQFF. The DNA of the CDR3 is TGCAGCGTTGAGAGGCGGGACCTCAATGAGCAGTTCTTC.

This clone was detected once. The chain couples TRBV6-5 to TRBJ1-1, with 7 bases lining up with TRBD1. J gave up 6 bases and V 2 bases, and 9 bases lay outside the gene matches. CDR1 and CDR2 (germline): MNHEY, SVGAGI. This CDR3 has 15 residues. The CDR3 nucleotides read TGTGCCAGCAGTTACCTACCACAGGGGCGGGCTGAAGCTTTCTTT. The encoded protein is CASSYLPQGRAEAFF.